What follows describes a single TCR beta chain. There are 15 residues in the CDR3. With V trimmed by 2 bases and J by 4 bases, 7 bases remained unmatched. The germline gives CDR1 MNHNY, CDR2 SVGAGI (reference sequence). This record belongs to a study of blood T cell repertoires in COVID-19. Study details: From the United States, Italy and Spain came samples of acute and convalescent COVID-19.

In the original workflow: From reference gene primer amplification, estimates of nucleated cell counts were derived. Sequenced by immunoSEQ multiplex PCR; TCRdb stores in-frame clones only, minus some. The V and J calls and clone size come from that table; D and trimming were worked out from the DNA. This sample has roughly 410,000 clones, with 89% found just once. The sample was peripheral blood. The clonotype comes from a woman in her forties with COVID-19, enrolled during active disease. This chain links TRBV6-6 with TRBJ2-5; 7 bases line up with TRBD1. CDR3 residues: CASSYPRAGGETQYF. For the CDR3, the DNA is TGTGCCAGCAGTTACCCCAGGGCAGGGGGAGAGACCCAGTACTTC.